A single sample gave rise to the 27 T cell receptor beta chains below, sequenced in a study of liver allograft versus peripheral blood T cells. Study as a whole: T cell receptor repertoires in transplanted livers were compared with those in recipients' peripheral blood.

TCRdb re-called the reads through MiXCR, storing one row per CDR3 protein. This table holds more than 10,000 distinct CDR3 sequences, around 18% found once. The receptors were sampled from a human patient who had a liver transplant. The T cells may partly be graft donor cells.

The chain employs TRBV20-1 and TRBJ2-3; 8 nucleotides agree with TRBD2. In germline, CDR1 is DFQATT, CDR2 SNEGSKA (reference sequence). V gave up 0 bases and J gave up 4 bases; unmatched junction bases: 6. This CDR3 contains 15 residues. In DNA, the CDR3 is TGCAGTGCTAGAGATCGAGCGGGAGCACCAGATACGCAGTATTTT. Translating gives CSARDRAGAPDTQYF.

The gene calls are TRBV20-1 and TRBJ2-1; TRBD2 agrees at 7 bases. Germline CDR1 DFQATT, CDR2 SNEGSKA (reference sequence). Trimming removed 4 bases from V and 0 bases from J; junction bases left unmatched: 15. This CDR3 is 18 amino acids long. The CDR3 DNA reads as TGCAGTGCTACAGAGCTCCGCCTAGCGGTTAGCTCCTACAATGAGCAGTTCTTC. It specifies CSATELRLAVSSYNEQFF.

This clonotype occurred many times. The V and J genes are TRBV6-1 and TRBJ2-7, with TRBD1 matching 9 bases. V gave up 10 bases and J gave up 2 bases; unmatched junction bases: 6. The germline V gene encodes CDR1 MNHNS and CDR2 SASEGT. The CDR3 extends over 13 amino acids. The CDR3 DNA reads TGTGCCATCAAACGGACAGGGGCCTACGAGCAGTACTTC. Its translation is CAIKRTGAYEQYF.

In this sample, this clonotype is medium-sized. The chain recombines TRBV10-3 with TRBJ1-5; TRBD1 might be the D (6 bases). This CDR3 contains 12 residues. Trimming stripped 10 bases from V and 9 bases from J, with 16 bases between. Germline V gene sequence: CDR1 ENHRY, CDR2 SYGVKD. The CDR3 coding sequence is TGTGCCACCAGGGGCCAGGAGCCGCCCCAGCATTTT. Protein: CATRGQEPPQHF.

This clonotype was found a few times. The chain joins TRBV28 to TRBJ2-1; the D gene could be TRBD1 or TRBD2 (7 bases each). V was pared by 8 bases and J by 1 base, with 18 bases between. CDR3 length: 16 residues. CDR1 MDHEN and CDR2 SYDVKM come from the germline V gene. CDR3 loop: CASVPRGEGSYNEQFF. For the CDR3, the DNA is TGTGCCAGCGTCCCCAGGGGGGAGGGGTCCTACAATGAGCAGTTCTTC.

Within the sample, this clonotype is medium-sized. The chain joins TRBV18 to TRBJ1-4; 11 nucleotides agree with TRBD1. Unmatched junction bases numbered 3, after V lost 4 bases and J lost 2 bases. Germline V lookup: CDR1 KGHSH, CDR2 LQKENI. The CDR3 is 16 residues long. This CDR3 reads CASSLDRGHTNEKLFF. The CDR3 DNA follows: TGTGCCAGCTCACTGGACAGGGGGCATACTAATGAAAAACTGTTTTTT.

This clonotype was picked up a small number of times. The chain couples TRBV3-1 to TRBJ1-3; no reliable D call. Germline CDR1 reads LGHDT; CDR2 reads YNNKEL (reference sequence). The V end was cut by 4 bases, the J end by 6 bases, with 13 bases between. This CDR3 has 14 residues. The CDR3 DNA is TGTGCCAGCAGCCGAACCGACGGGCTAAACACCATATATTTT. Translated, it gives CASSRTDGLNTIYF.

V and J are TRBV5-5 and TRBJ2-5; weak D call: TRBD1 (6 bases). The CDR3 runs 14 residues. V was cut by 0 bases and J by 5 bases, with 11 bases left in between. The germline V gene encodes CDR1 SGHKS and CDR2 YYEKEE (reference sequence). The CDR3 DNA reads as TGTGCCAGCAGCTTGGCTGGGGGCGGGGAGACCCAGTACTTC. Translation gives CASSLAGGGETQYF.

The DNA for the CDR3 is TGTGCCAGCACCGGGCCGTCCTCGCATATGTACTTC. It specifies CASTGPSSHMYF. The J gene is TRBJ2-7, the V gene TRBV7-2; D call uncertain. The ends were cut back, 7 bases at V and 12 bases at J, with 19 bases in the middle. Germline V gene data show CDR1 as SGHTA and CDR2 as FQGNSA. The CDR3 covers 12 residues.

This chain connects TRBV7-2 to TRBJ2-7, with 11 bases that match TRBD2. The CDR3 loop spans 14 amino acids. After removal of 3 bases from V and 4 bases from J, the junction contained 2 bases not matched to a gene. Per the germline V gene, CDR1 is SGHTA and CDR2 is FQGNSA. The CDR3 loop reads CASSLIAGGYEQYF. The DNA of the CDR3 is TGTGCCAGCAGCTTGATAGCGGGAGGGTACGAGCAGTACTTC.

This sequence joins TRBV28 and TRBJ2-7; D is possibly TRBD1 or TRBD2 (5 bases each). V gave up 2 bases and J gave up 3 bases, with 14 bases separating them. Germline CDR1 and CDR2: MDHEN and SYDVKM. The CDR3 totals 15 residues. The CDR3 loop is CASSLSGGKGYEQYF. CDR3 nucleotide sequence: TGTGCCAGCAGTTTAAGTGGGGGAAAGGGCTACGAGCAGTACTTC.

This clonotype was detected ten times or more. DNA of the CDR3: TGTGCCAGCAGTTACCTGTACTCCACTGAAGCTTTCTTT. Translated, it gives CASSYLYSTEAFF. The chain couples TRBV6-2 or TRBV6-3 to TRBJ1-1; D is ambiguous. The CDR3 loop spans 13 amino acids. V lost 2 bases and J lost 4, with 8 bases in between. The V gene's germline CDR1 is MNHEY and CDR2 SVGEGT.

In its sample, this clonotype was seen many times. The chain employs TRBV6-6 and TRBJ1-2, with D perhaps TRBD1 (5 bases). V gave up 5 bases and J gave up 4 bases, with 11 bases separating them. This CDR3 is built from 13 residues. Germline assignment: CDR1 MNHNY and CDR2 SVGAGI (reference sequence). CDR3 bases: TGTGCCAGCAGTCACAGGACTATCTATGGCTACACCTTC. Encoded protein: CASSHRTIYGYTF.

This chain links TRBV5-6 with TRBJ2-7; D may be TRBD1 (6 bases). The length of the CDR3 is 14 residues. Germline values: CDR1 SGHDT, CDR2 YYEEEE. V was shortened by 4 bases and J by 2 bases, with 13 bases between the two germline ends. The CDR3 nucleotides read TGTGCCAGCAGCCAAATCAGGGGAACCTACGAGCAGTACTTC. Its translation is CASSQIRGTYEQYF.

By share, this clonotype ranks as medium-sized (0.01 to 0.1%). The rearrangement joins TRBV19 to TRBJ2-6; possibly TRBD1 for D (5 bases). Trimming left V 4 bases short and J 0 bases short, with 16 bases between. The CDR3 runs 18 residues. CDR1 and CDR2 (germline): LNHDA, SQIVND (reference sequence). Here the CDR3 DNA reads TGTGCCAGTAGTAATCAGGGCCTCCTTTTCTCTGGGGCCAACGTCCTGACTTTC. It encodes CASSNQGLLFSGANVLTF.

This chain links TRBV12-3 or TRBV12-4 with TRBJ1-3, with a tentative D call TRBD1 (5 bases). This CDR3 is 14 amino acids long. V lost 6 bases, J lost 4 bases, and 13 bases lay in between. The CDR3: CASRQRGRGNTIYF. Written as DNA, the CDR3 is TGTGCCAGCAGACAGAGGGGCCGCGGAAACACCATATATTTT.

By share of the sample, this clonotype is medium-sized (0.01 to 0.1%). This chain uses TRBV6-2 or TRBV6-3 with TRBJ1-5, with D unresolved. This CDR3 has 11 residues. The germline V gene encodes CDR1 MNHEY and CDR2 SVGEGT. The V gene lost 2 bases and the J gene lost 13 bases, with 9 bases spanning the gap. The DNA of the CDR3 is TGTGCCAGCAGTTACGAAGCTACGCAGCATTTT. This sequence encodes CASSYEATQHF.

The V gene is TRBV20-1, the J gene TRBJ1-5; the match to TRBD1 covers 8 bases. J lost 7 bases, V lost 2 bases, and 22 bases had no gene match. Germline values: CDR1 DFQATT, CDR2 SNEGSKA (reference sequence). The CDR3 extends over 19 amino acids. CDR3 residues: CSARQGAGGWTGLDQPQHF. The CDR3 nucleotides read TGCAGTGCTAGACAGGGGGCAGGGGGATGGACAGGGCTTGACCAGCCCCAGCATTTT.

The chain has TRBV20-1 and TRBJ2-5; TRBD2 matches at 9 bases. Germline assignment: CDR1 DFQATT and CDR2 SNEGSKA (reference sequence). The CDR3 sequence is 16 residues long. The V segment lost 3 bases and the J segment 5 bases; nucleotides outside the gene matches: 13. Here the CDR3 reads CSASKLAGSPGETQYF. The CDR3 region has the DNA TGCAGTGCTAGCAAACTAGCGGGCTCTCCAGGGGAGACCCAGTACTTC.

On this clonotype itself: This may be a read error, as it is one base from a much larger clone. The chain employs TRBV28 and TRBJ2-2; TRBD2 aligns across 11 bases. This CDR3 comprises 15 residues. In germline, CDR1 is MDHEN, CDR2 SYDVKM. The DNA for the CDR3 is TGTGACAGCAGTTTACTAGCGGGGGTCACCGGGGAGCTGTTTTTT. Translated, it gives CDSSLLAGVTGELFF.

In this sample, this clonotype is medium-sized. The J gene is TRBJ1-6, the V gene TRBV15; maybe TRBD1 (5 bases). V lost 3 bases to trimming and J lost 7 bases, with 10 bases between them. CDR1 is LNHNV, CDR2 YYDKDF, per germline (reference sequence). This CDR3 has 14 amino acids. In nucleotides, the CDR3 is TGTGCCACCAGCAGTTCCAGGGCCAATTCACCCCTCCACTTT. This codes for CATSSSRANSPLHF.

This clonotype was seen more than once but under ten times. This chain connects TRBV28 to TRBJ2-7; D call uncertain. Trimming left V 3 bases short and J 2 bases short, with 11 bases between. The CDR3 runs to 14 residues. The germline gives CDR1 MDHEN, CDR2 SYDVKM. CDR3 sequence (DNA): TGTGCCAGCAGTTTTACGGCCGTGACCTACGAGCAGTACTTC. Residues: CASSFTAVTYEQYF.

V gene TRBV30 combines with J gene TRBJ2-4, with D possibly being TRBD2 (6 bases). The CDR3 has 12 residues. The V gene's germline CDR1 is GTSNPN and CDR2 SVGIG (reference sequence). The V gene lost 1 base and the J gene lost 8 bases, with 9 bases spanning the gap. The CDR3 reads CAWSGGGDIQYF. The DNA for the CDR3 is TGTGCCTGGAGTGGGGGCGGGGACATTCAGTACTTC.

This clonotype occurred a few times. The CDR3 sequence: CASSFSSYNEQFF. CDR3 coding DNA: TGTGCCAGCAGCTTCAGCTCCTACAATGAGCAGTTCTTC. The chain has TRBV7-9 and TRBJ2-1; D remains unclear. V lost 3 bases and J lost 0, with 3 bases in between. CDR1 is SEHNR, CDR2 FQNEAQ, per germline (reference sequence). The length of the CDR3 is 13 residues.

This clonotype was seen repeatedly, ten times or more. This rearrangement joins TRBV19 to TRBJ1-2; tentatively, D is TRBD1 (6 bases). The length of the CDR3 is 15 residues. The germline V gene encodes CDR1 LNHDA and CDR2 SQIVND (reference sequence). The germline V and J ends were trimmed by 1 base and 4 bases, with 13 bases remaining between them. CDR3 amino acids: CASSIGPVGAYGYTF. CDR3 coding DNA: TGTGCCAGTAGTATAGGCCCAGTGGGGGCCTATGGCTACACCTTC.

This clonotype rates as medium-sized. This chain joins TRBV6-2 or TRBV6-3 and TRBJ2-7; tentatively, D is TRBD2 (6 bases). Germline loops: CDR1 MNHEY, CDR2 SVGEGT. V was trimmed by 5 bases and J by 12 bases, leaving 23 bases between them. This CDR3 region has 14 residues. The CDR3 loop is CASSPAGRHYSGYF. The CDR3 DNA reads TGTGCCAGCAGTCCCGCGGGACGGCACTACAGTGGGTACTTC.

This sequence joins TRBV6-5 and TRBJ2-5; TRBD2 aligns across 13 bases. Trimming cost V 5 bases and J 1 base; bases outside gene matches: 10. This CDR3 has 18 residues. Germline-derived CDR1 and CDR2 are MNHEY and SVGAGI. The CDR3 reads CASSRWTSGGWLQETQYF. CDR3 nucleotides: TGTGCCAGCAGTCGGTGGACTAGCGGGGGATGGCTCCAAGAGACCCAGTACTTC.